This T cell receptor (beta chain) comes out of a study of breast tumors, draining lymph nodes, adjacent tissues. This clonotype was recorded many times. No antigen is known for it. Overall study findings and caveats: Compared with basal-like, luminal-like tumors shared significantly more repertoire with nontumor tissue. Findings are consistent with lymph node origin and intratumoral expansion of most tumor T cells. Tumor TCR diversity was below lymph nodes but above nontumor tissue.

TCRdb reprocessed the multiplex PCR reads with MiXCR, giving one entry per CDR3 protein. The sample records about 100,000 distinct CDR3 sequences, approximately 22% being singletons. The lymph nodes were axillary draining lymph nodes from breast cancer patients. The CDR3 runs to 12 residues. Per the germline V gene, CDR1 is SGHDN and CDR2 is FVKESK. V dropped 1 base and J dropped 4 bases, with 4 bases sitting between them. The sequencing input was axillary lymph node tissue. The gene calls are TRBV14 and TRBJ1-2; no definite D call. The TCR was taken from a female donor with breast cancer. Some clones in this sample may be carry-over from other donors' samples. The CDR3 loop reads CASSQVPYGYTF. The CDR3 DNA sequence: TGTGCCAGCAGCCAAGTCCCCTATGGCTACACCTTC.